A single TCR beta chain is shown here with its context. The target of this receptor is not known. Base qualities were left out, and no much larger clone turns up one base away. TCRbeta CDR3 regions were amplified from genomic DNA using the immunoSEQ Assay, a bias-controlled multiplex PCR. For the original study's pipeline: Within the assay, amplification of reference gene primers was used to estimate how many nucleated cells each sample contained. To quantify the absolute abundance of each unique TCRbeta CDR3 rearrangement, sequence reads were collapsed and filtered. For each sample, productive Simpson clonality was calculated as the square root of Simpson's diversity index over productive rearrangements. Not all clones reach the TCRdb copy of this immuneACCESS table, which keeps in-frame sequences only. Checked studies attribute under half of the gap to unresolved V genes and leave the rest unexplained. Clone size and V and J calls were adopted from that table, with D and trimming inferred from the DNA. The sample table lists about 480,000 clones, more than 70% of them with a count of one. Roughly an eighth of the sample comes from the top ten.

The entry originates in a study of blood T cell repertoires in COVID-19 (dated by TCRdb to about 2020). The study in broad terms: Samples covering the acute and convalescent phases of COVID-19 were provided by collaborators in the United States, Italy and Spain. Where available, HLA class I and class II types were obtained from metadata supplied by the sample provider rather than from assay-based typing. The repertoires were released in a freely available public database intended as a resource for research on the immune response to SARS-CoV-2. The dataset comprised deeply sampled blood TCRbeta repertoires from subjects exposed to, actively infected with, or recovered from COVID-19. The material from the prospective study consisted of cDNA or gDNA derived from T cells, B-cell-depleted T cells, or PBMCs. The samples were drawn from the first 160 participants of the ongoing ImmuneRACE study and from 1,254 subjects provided by 6 global collaborators. The sample metadata nearly always contained a de-identified subject ID, COVID-19 status, age in years and sex. General conclusions and limits of the study: The amount of clinical and demographic metadata varied by source and participant and was provided uncurated.

CDR1 GTSNPN and CDR2 SVGIG were looked up in the germline V gene (reference sequence). Compared with germline, V lacks 4 bases and J lacks 8 bases; bases without a gene match: 7. Measured from the cysteine to the phenylalanine, the CDR3 is 13 residues long. This entry keeps only the CDR3 DNA: 39 bases, framed from base 1. In Seattle, one collaborating source enrolled patients while the infection was active and tracked those patients longitudinally over the course of disease. The collaborating institutions used their own protocols to collect whole blood in K2EDTA tubes. For TCRbeta analysis, collaborator samples were shipped as frozen whole blood, as isolated PBMCs, or as DNA extracted from either sample type.

Sequenced: peripheral blood. This sequence uses TRBV30 and TRBJ1-2, with 10 bases matching TRBD1. This sequence was found in a woman between 50 and 59 years old with COVID-19, enrolled during active disease. The nucleotide sequence is given as TGTGCCTGGATCGGACAGGGGGTGCTAGGCTACACCTTC. Its amino acids are CAWIGQGVLGYTF.